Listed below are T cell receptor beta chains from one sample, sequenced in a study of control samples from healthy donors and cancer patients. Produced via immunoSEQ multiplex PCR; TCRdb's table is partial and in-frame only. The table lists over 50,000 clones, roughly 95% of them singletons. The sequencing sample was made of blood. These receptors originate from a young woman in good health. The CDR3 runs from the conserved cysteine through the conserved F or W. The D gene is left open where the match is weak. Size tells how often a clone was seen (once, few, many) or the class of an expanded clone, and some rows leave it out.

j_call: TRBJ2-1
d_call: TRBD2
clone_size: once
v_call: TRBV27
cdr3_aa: CASSFRLADNEQFF
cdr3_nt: TGTGCCAGCAGTTTCCGACTAGCGGACAATGAGCAGTTCTTC

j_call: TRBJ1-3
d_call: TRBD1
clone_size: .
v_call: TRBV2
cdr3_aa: CASREGQGALSGNTIYF
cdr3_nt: TGTGCCAGCAGAGAAGGGCAGGGGGCGCTATCTGGAAACACCATATATTTT

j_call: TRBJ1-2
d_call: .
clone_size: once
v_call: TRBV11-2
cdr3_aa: CASSFLGFEGYTF
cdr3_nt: TGTGCCAGCAGCTTCCTGGGATTTGAAGGCTACACCTTC

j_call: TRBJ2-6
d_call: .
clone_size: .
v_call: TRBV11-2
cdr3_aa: CASTFVGSGANVLTF
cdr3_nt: TGTGCCAGCACCTTTGTGGGGTCTGGGGCCAACGTCCTGACTTTC

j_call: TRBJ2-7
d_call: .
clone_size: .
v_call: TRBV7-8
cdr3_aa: CASSLRFRDYEQYF
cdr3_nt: TGTGCCAGCAGCTTAAGATTTCGGGACTACGAGCAGTACTTC

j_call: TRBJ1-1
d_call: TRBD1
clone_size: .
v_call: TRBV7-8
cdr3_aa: CASSLAKGAWTEAFF
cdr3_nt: TGTGCCAGCAGCTTAGCGAAGGGGGCCTGGACTGAAGCTTTCTTT

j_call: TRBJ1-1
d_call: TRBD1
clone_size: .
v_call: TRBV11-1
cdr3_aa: CASSPHRGPRTEAFF
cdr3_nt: TGTGCCAGCAGCCCCCACAGGGGCCCGCGCACTGAAGCTTTCTTT

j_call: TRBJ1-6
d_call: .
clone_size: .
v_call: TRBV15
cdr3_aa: CATGNNSPLHF
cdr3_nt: TGTGCCACCGGCAATAATTCACCCCTCCACTTT

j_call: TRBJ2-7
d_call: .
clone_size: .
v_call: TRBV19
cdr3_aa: CASSNSVSYEQYF
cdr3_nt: TGTGCCAGTAGTAACAGTGTGTCCTACGAGCAGTACTTC

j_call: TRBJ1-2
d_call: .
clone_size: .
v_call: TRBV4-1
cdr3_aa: CASSQGASGGYSYGYTF
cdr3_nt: TGCGCCAGCAGCCAAGGGGCATCCGGGGGGTATAGCTATGGCTACACCTTC

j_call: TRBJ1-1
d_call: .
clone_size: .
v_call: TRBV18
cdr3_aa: CASSQAARNTEAFF
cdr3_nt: TGTGCCAGCTCACAGGCGGCCCGGAACACTGAAGCTTTCTTT

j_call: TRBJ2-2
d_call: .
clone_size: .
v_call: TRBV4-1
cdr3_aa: CASSPSNTGELFF
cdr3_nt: TGCGCCAGCAGCCCCTCGAACACCGGGGAGCTGTTTTTT

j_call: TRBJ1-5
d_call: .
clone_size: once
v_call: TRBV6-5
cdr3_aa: CASSRYSNQPQHF
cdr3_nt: TGTGCCAGCAGCCGGTATAGCAATCAGCCCCAGCATTTT

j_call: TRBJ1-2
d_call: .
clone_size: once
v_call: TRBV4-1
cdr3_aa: CASSDNRDYTF
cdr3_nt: TGCGCCAGCAGCGATAACAGGGACTACACCTTC

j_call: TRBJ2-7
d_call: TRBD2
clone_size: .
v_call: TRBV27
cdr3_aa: CASSLRGGALRNPYEQYF
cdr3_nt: TGTGCCAGCAGTTTACGGGGGGGGGCCTTACGAAACCCCTATGAGCAGTACTTC

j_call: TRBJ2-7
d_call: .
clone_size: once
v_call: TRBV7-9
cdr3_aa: CASSEGLIGSHEQYF
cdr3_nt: TGTGCCAGCAGCGAAGGACTCATCGGTAGCCACGAGCAGTACTTC

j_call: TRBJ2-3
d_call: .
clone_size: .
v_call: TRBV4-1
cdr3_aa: CASSTKASTDTQYF
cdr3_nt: TGCGCCAGCAGCACGAAAGCTAGCACAGATACGCAGTATTTT

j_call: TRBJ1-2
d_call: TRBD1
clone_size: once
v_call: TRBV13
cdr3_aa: CASSLRTGGIAGYTF
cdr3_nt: TGTGCCAGCAGCCTAAGGACAGGGGGCATCGCTGGCTACACCTTC

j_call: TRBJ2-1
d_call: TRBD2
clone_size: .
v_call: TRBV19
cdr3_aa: CASSPTQGLAGVNEQFF
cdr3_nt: TGTGCCAGTAGTCCCACACAGGGACTAGCGGGGGTGAATGAGCAGTTCTTC

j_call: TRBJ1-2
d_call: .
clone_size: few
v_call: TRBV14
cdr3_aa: CASSPKGGGYTF
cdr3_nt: TGTGCCAGCAGCCCAAAGGGTGGTGGCTACACCTTC

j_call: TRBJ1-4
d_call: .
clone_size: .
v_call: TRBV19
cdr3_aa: CASSRTAEKLFF
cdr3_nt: TGTGCCAGTAGTAGGACAGCTGAAAAACTGTTTTTT

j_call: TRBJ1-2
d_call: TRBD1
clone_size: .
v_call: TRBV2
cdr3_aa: CATSGQGDYGYTF
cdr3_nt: TGTGCCACCTCTGGACAGGGAGACTATGGCTACACCTTC

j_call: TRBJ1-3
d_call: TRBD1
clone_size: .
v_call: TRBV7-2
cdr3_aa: CASSPDRGGPRTGNTIYF
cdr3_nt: TGTGCCAGCAGCCCAGACAGAGGGGGCCCCAGGACTGGAAACACCATATATTTT

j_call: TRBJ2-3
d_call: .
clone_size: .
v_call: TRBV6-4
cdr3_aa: CASSSGDTDTQYF
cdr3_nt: TGTGCCAGCAGTTCAGGCGACACAGATACGCAGTATTTT

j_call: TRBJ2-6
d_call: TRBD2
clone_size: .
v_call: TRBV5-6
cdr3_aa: CASSLGLAGVRAGANVLTF
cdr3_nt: TGTGCCAGCAGTCTGGGGCTAGCGGGGGTACGAGCTGGGGCCAACGTCCTGACTTTC

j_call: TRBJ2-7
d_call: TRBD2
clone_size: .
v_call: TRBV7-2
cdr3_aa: CANRRAGGRFEQYF
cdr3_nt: TGTGCCAACAGGAGGGCGGGGGGGCGGTTCGAGCAGTACTTC

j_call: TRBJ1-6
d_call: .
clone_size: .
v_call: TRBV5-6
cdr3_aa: CASSLGNSPLHF
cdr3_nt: TGTGCCAGCAGCTTGGGGAATTCACCCCTCCACTTT

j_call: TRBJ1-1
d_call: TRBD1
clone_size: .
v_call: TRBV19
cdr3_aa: CASSIGTGAFATEAFF
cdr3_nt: TGTGCCAGTAGTATTGGGACAGGGGCTTTCGCAACTGAAGCTTTCTTT

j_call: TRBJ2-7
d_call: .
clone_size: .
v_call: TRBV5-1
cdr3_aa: CASSLGGGVGREYEQYF
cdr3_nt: TGCGCCAGCAGCTTAGGAGGGGGGGTGGGGCGCGAATACGAGCAGTACTTC

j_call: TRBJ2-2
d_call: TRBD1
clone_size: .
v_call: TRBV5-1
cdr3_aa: CASSLGQQTGELFF
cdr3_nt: TGCGCCAGCAGCCTGGGACAGCAGACCGGGGAGCTGTTTTTT

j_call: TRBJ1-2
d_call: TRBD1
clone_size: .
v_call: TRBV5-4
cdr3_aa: CASSPQDREGTF
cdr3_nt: TGTGCCAGCAGCCCCCAGGACAGGGAAGGCACCTTC

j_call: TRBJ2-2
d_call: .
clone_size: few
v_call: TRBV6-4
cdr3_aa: CASSEGEFTGELFF
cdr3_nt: TGTGCCAGCAGTGAGGGGGAGTTCACCGGGGAGCTGTTTTTT

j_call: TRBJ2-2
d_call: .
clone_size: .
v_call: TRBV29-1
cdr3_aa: CSVTGNTGELFF
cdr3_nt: TGCAGCGTGACAGGGAACACCGGGGAGCTGTTTTTT

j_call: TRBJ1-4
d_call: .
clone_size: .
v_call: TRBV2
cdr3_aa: CASSASGVKNEKLFF
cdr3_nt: TGTGCCAGCAGTGCCTCTGGGGTTAAGAATGAAAAACTGTTTTTT

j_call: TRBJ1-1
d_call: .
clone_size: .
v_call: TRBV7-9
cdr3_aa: CASSREGGNTEAFF
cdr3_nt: TGTGCCAGCAGTAGGGAGGGGGGGAACACTGAAGCTTTCTTT

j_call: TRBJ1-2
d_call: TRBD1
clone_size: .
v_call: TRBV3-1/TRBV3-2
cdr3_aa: CASSVDRGHGYTF
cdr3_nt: TGTGCCAGCAGCGTAGACAGGGGGCATGGCTACACCTTC

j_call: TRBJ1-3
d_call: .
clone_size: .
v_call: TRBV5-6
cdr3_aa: CASSLAGKGEYF
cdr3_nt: TGTGCCAGCAGCTTGGCCGGGAAGGGGGAATATTTT

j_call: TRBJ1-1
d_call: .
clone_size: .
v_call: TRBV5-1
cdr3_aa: CASSFVSATEAFF
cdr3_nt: TGCGCCAGCAGCTTCGTATCGGCCACTGAAGCTTTCTTT

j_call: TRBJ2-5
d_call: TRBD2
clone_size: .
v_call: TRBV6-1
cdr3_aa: CASSEAPSGGEGETQYF
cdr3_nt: TGTGCCAGCAGTGAAGCGCCCAGCGGGGGCGAAGGAGAGACCCAGTACTTC

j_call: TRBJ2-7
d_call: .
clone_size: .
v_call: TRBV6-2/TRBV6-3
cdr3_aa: CASSYDGGSSYEQYF
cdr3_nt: TGTGCCAGCAGTTACGACGGGGGCAGCTCCTACGAGCAGTACTTC

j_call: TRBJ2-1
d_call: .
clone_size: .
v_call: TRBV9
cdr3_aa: CASSVRGVDEQFF
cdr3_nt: TGTGCCAGCAGCGTCCGGGGCGTCGATGAGCAGTTCTTC

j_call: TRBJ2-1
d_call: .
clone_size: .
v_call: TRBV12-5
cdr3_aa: CASGLVHQGFTLYNEQFF
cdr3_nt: TGTGCTAGTGGTTTGGTACATCAGGGCTTCACCCTCTACAATGAGCAGTTCTTC

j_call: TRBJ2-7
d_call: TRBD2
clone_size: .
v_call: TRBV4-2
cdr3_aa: CASSQEITGGVSEQYF
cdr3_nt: TGTGCCAGCAGCCAAGAAATTACGGGGGGGGTAAGCGAGCAGTACTTC

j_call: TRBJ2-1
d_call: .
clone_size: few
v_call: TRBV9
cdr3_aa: CASSPVEVRNEQFF
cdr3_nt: TGTGCCAGCAGCCCCGTGGAAGTCCGCAATGAGCAGTTCTTC

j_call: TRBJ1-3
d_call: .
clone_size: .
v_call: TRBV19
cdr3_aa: CASRRAPISGNTIYF
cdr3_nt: TGTGCCAGTAGGAGGGCCCCCATCTCTGGAAACACCATATATTTT

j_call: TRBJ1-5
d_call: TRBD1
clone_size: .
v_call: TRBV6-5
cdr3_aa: CASSSTGAKQPQHF
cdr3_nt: TGTGCCAGCAGTTCGACAGGGGCTAAGCAGCCCCAGCATTTT

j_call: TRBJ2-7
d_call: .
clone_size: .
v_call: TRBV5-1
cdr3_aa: CASSLDLRVGEQYF
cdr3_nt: TGCGCCAGCAGCTTGGATCTCAGGGTGGGCGAGCAGTACTTC

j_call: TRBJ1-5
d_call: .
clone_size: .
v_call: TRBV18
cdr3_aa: CASSREVGGNQPQHF
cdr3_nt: TGTGCCAGCTCCCGAGAGGTCGGTGGCAATCAGCCCCAGCATTTT

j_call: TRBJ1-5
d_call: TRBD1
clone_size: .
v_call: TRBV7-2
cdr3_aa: CASSQGQGIWQPQHF
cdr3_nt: TGTGCCAGCAGCCAGGGACAGGGGATTTGGCAGCCCCAGCATTTT

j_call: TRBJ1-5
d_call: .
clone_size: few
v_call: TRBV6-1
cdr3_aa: CASSEGDGGHQPQHF
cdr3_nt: TGTGCCAGCAGTGAAGGGGATGGAGGGCATCAGCCCCAGCATTTT

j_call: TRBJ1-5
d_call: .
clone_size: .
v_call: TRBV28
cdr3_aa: CASRAWGVSNQPQHF
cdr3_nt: TGTGCCAGCAGGGCCTGGGGGGTAAGCAATCAGCCCCAGCATTTT

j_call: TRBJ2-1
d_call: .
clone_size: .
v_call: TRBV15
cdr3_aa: CATSTGGASSYNEQFF
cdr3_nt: TGTGCCACCAGCACTGGGGGCGCGAGTTCCTACAATGAGCAGTTCTTC

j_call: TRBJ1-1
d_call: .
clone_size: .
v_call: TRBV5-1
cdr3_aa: CASSSGAPQAFF
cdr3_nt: TGCGCCAGCAGCTCCGGGGCTCCTCAAGCTTTCTTT

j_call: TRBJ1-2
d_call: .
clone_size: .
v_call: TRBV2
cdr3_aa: CASSRTRDTNYGYTF
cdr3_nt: TGTGCCAGCAGTAGGACCAGAGACACTAACTATGGCTACACCTTC

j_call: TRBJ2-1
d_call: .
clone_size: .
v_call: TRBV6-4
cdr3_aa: CASSDVSGSYNEQFF
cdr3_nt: TGTGCCAGCAGTGACGTGTCAGGGAGCTACAATGAGCAGTTCTTC

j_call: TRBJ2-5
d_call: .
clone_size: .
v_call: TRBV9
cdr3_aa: CASSVSFRQGEETQYF
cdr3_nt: TGTGCCAGCAGCGTAAGTTTCCGGCAGGGTGAGGAGACCCAGTACTTC

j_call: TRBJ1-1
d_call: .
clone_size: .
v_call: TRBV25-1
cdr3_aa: CASSEYRGSTEAFF
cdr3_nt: TGTGCCAGCAGTGAATATCGAGGGAGCACTGAAGCTTTCTTT